This passage covers 29 T cell receptor beta chains from one sample sequenced in a study of CD8 T cells in ankylosing spondylitis. Study-wide findings and caveats: Apparently characteristic of ankylosing spondylitis blood was a TCR beta motif (roughly eight highly homologous variants).

These receptors are not linked to any known antigen. Via MiXCR, TCRdb re-called the 5' RACE reads, giving one row per CDR3 protein. The sample lists a few hundred thousand distinct CDR3 sequences, approximately 20% occurring once. The sequenced sample consisted of blood, either unsorted or a sorted T cell fraction (not recorded which). These receptor sequences come from a male donor with ankylosing spondylitis.

This clonotype was picked up a small number of times. The chain has TRBV28 and TRBJ2-7; TRBD2 matches 7 bases. Germline V CDR1 and CDR2: MDHEN, SYDVKM. The CDR3 has 14 residues. The ends lost 6 bases at V and 1 base at J; junction bases unmatched: 6. The CDR3, as DNA: TGTGCCAGCAGCCCCCCCGGGGGGTCCTACGAGCAGTACTTC. This translates into CASSPPGGSYEQYF.

This clonotype has a handful of counts. V usage is TRBV30 and J usage is TRBJ2-3; D may be TRBD1 (5 bases). V lost 1 base and J 8 bases, leaving 7 bases between the germline ends. Per the germline V gene, CDR1 is GTSNPN and CDR2 is SVGIG (reference sequence). This CDR3 has 11 residues. DNA of the CDR3: TGTGCCTGGAGTGAGGGGCGTACGCAGTATTTT. Translating gives CAWSEGRTQYF.

This clonotype has ten or more counts. The chain combines TRBV7-6 with TRBJ2-1; D call uncertain. There are 14 residues in the CDR3. V lost 1 base, J lost 0 bases, and 4 bases lay in between. In germline, CDR1 is SGHVS, CDR2 FNYEAQ. As DNA, the CDR3 is TGTGCCAGCAGCTTAGAGGGCTCCTACAATGAGCAGTTCTTC. Encoded protein: CASSLEGSYNEQFF.

The V and J genes are TRBV6-1 and TRBJ2-1; D is possibly TRBD2 (6 bases). V lost 2 bases, J lost 6 bases, and 17 bases lay in between. This CDR3 has 16 amino acids. Germline CDR1 is MNHNS and CDR2 is SASEGT. The CDR3: CASSEPSGLQINEQFF. The CDR3 DNA is TGTGCCAGCAGTGAACCTTCGGGACTCCAGATCAATGAGCAGTTCTTC.

This clonotype was found a few times. The genes are TRBV10-3 and TRBJ2-3, with D possibly being TRBD2 (6 bases). The CDR3 sequence is 14 residues long. The V gene lost 10 bases and the J gene lost 6 bases, with 20 bases spanning the gap. Germline V CDR1 and CDR2: ENHRY, SYGVKD. The CDR3 loop reads CATQGAEGLDTQYF. The CDR3 region has the DNA TGTGCCACCCAGGGAGCGGAGGGGTTGGATACGCAGTATTTT.

In this sample, this clonotype turned up many times. This rearrangement joins TRBV5-1 to TRBJ2-7; no definite D call. The CDR3 runs to 16 residues. From germline, CDR1 is SGHRS and CDR2 YFSETQ. Between the trimmed V and J ends, which lost 0 bases and 1 base, there was a span of 14 bases. This CDR3 is CASSLDPSTQSYEQYF. CDR3 nucleotide sequence: TGCGCCAGCAGCTTGGATCCGTCAACCCAATCCTACGAGCAGTACTTC.

The chain couples TRBV20-1 to TRBJ2-5; 8 positions agree with TRBD2. This CDR3 is built from 16 residues. Germline CDR1 and CDR2: DFQATT and SNEGSKA (reference sequence). The ends lost 6 bases at V and 5 bases at J; junction bases unmatched: 17. CDR3 nucleotides: TGCAGTGCCAATGGGGGTAGCGGGATTTCATGGGAGACCCAGTACTTC. As protein: CSANGGSGISWETQYF.

The chain has TRBV7-3 and TRBJ2-1; 7 bases line up with TRBD2. The trim removed 5 bases at V and 4 bases at J, leaving 14 bases unmatched. The V gene's germline CDR1 is SGHTA and CDR2 FQGTGA. The CDR3 has 17 residues. The CDR3 DNA sequence: TGTGCCAGCAGCCGCCTGGGCGGGCGGGAGATTTACAATGAGCAGTTCTTC. Translation: CASSRLGGREIYNEQFF.

The chain links TRBV7-2 to TRBJ2-5, with D maybe TRBD2 (5 bases). V gave up 0 bases and J gave up 5 bases, with 16 bases separating them. There are 16 residues in the CDR3. The germline V gene encodes CDR1 SGHTA and CDR2 FQGNSA. For the CDR3, the DNA is TGTGCCAGCAGCTTAGCGGCTAGCCTCAGTGGGGAGACCCAGTACTTC. The encoded protein is CASSLAASLSGETQYF.

This clonotype appeared a few times. The chain is built from TRBV15 and TRBJ2-2; TRBD1 might be the D (5 bases). Germline-derived CDR1 and CDR2 are LNHNV and YYDKDF (reference sequence). V was shortened by 0 bases and J by 2 bases, with 13 bases between the two germline ends. This CDR3 contains 17 residues. The DNA for the CDR3 is TGTGCCACCAGCAGAGATGACGTAGGGGTAAACACCGGGGAGCTGTTTTTT. It encodes CATSRDDVGVNTGELFF.

V gene TRBV7-2 combines with J gene TRBJ2-5, with a possible D match to TRBD2 (7 bases). In germline, CDR1 is SGHTA, CDR2 FQGNSA. The CDR3 contains 14 residues. V gave up 5 bases and J gave up 5 bases, with 15 bases separating them. The DNA for the CDR3 is TGTGCCAGCAGCCCCAACGGGGGGCAGGAGACCCAGTACTTC. Translation gives CASSPNGGQETQYF. The full variable domain, with the rest looked up from reference TRBV7-2 and TRBJ2-5, is GAGVSQSPSNKVTEKGKDVELRCDPISGHTALYWYRQSLGQGLEFLIYFQGNSAPDKSGLPSDRFSAERTGGSVSTLTIQRTQQEDSAVYLCASSPNGGQETQYFGPGTRLLVL.

This clonotype has just a few counts. The chain recombines TRBV5-1 with TRBJ1-1; 9 bases fit TRBD1. The germline gives CDR1 SGHRS, CDR2 YFSETQ. Trimming cost V 0 bases and J 1 base; bases outside gene matches: 7. CDR3 length equals 17 residues. The CDR3 nucleotides read TGCGCCAGCAGCTTGGGGGGGACAGGGAGATGGAACACTGAAGCTTTCTTT. This translates into CASSLGGTGRWNTEAFF.

CDR3 loop: CATSRDTGNEQYF. The CDR3 DNA follows: TGTGCCACCAGCAGAGATACAGGAAACGAGCAGTACTTC. The chain couples TRBV15 to TRBJ2-7; D is perhaps TRBD1 (5 bases). This CDR3 has 13 residues. Trimming removed 0 bases at V and 5 bases at J, with 8 bases between. Germline V gene sequence: CDR1 LNHNV, CDR2 YYDKDF (reference sequence).

This clonotype showed up just a few times. The J gene is TRBJ2-3, the V gene TRBV19; D is unclear. The length of the CDR3 is 14 residues. Germline V gene data show CDR1 as LNHDA and CDR2 as SQIVND (reference sequence). Between the trimmed V and J ends, which lost 3 bases and 0 bases, there was a span of 7 bases. In DNA, the CDR3 is TGTGCCAGTAGTATCCTGGTTAGCACAGATACGCAGTATTTT. Its translation: CASSILVSTDTQYF.

V is TRBV20-1 and J is TRBJ2-2, with 7 bases identical to TRBD2. This CDR3 comprises 17 residues. Germline V gives CDR1 DFQATT, CDR2 SNEGSKA (reference sequence). The trim removed 1 base at V and 2 bases at J, leaving 10 bases unmatched. Here the CDR3 reads CSARGPRAGLNTGELFF. The CDR3 region has the DNA TGCAGTGCTAGAGGCCCTCGAGCGGGGCTTAACACCGGGGAGCTGTTTTTT.

This clonotype was observed at least ten times. The chain recombines TRBV5-1 with TRBJ2-7; TRBD1 might be the D (5 bases). V lost 5 bases and J lost 1, with 7 bases in between. The CDR3 is 12 amino acids. Germline V lookup: CDR1 SGHRS, CDR2 YFSETQ. The CDR3: CASSDRSYEQYF. In DNA, the CDR3 is TGCGCCAGCAGTGACAGATCCTACGAGCAGTACTTC.

This clonotype occurred a few times. This chain links TRBV3-1 with TRBJ2-5; maybe TRBD2 (6 bases). Trimming cost V 3 bases and J 1 base, with 9 bases left between them. CDR1 is LGHDT, CDR2 YNNKEL, per germline (reference sequence). CDR3 length: 14 residues. The chain's CDR3 is CASSQNSGQETQYF. For the CDR3, the DNA is TGTGCCAGCAGCCAGAATAGCGGCCAAGAGACCCAGTACTTC.

The genes are TRBV7-3 and TRBJ1-2, with 8 bases lining up with TRBD1. Trimming at V came to 6 bases and at J to 6 bases, leaving 9 bases not matched to a gene. CDR1 and CDR2 from the germline V gene are SGHTA and FQGTGA. The CDR3 extends over 14 amino acids. CDR3 region: CASSLDRAMDGYTF. The CDR3 DNA sequence: TGTGCCAGCAGTTTGGACAGGGCTATGGATGGCTACACCTTC.

The rearrangement links TRBV20-1 to TRBJ2-3; tentatively, D is TRBD2 (6 bases). With 7 bases removed from V and 2 bases from J, the gap between germline ends came to 13 bases. Germline CDR1 DFQATT, CDR2 SNEGSKA (reference sequence). This CDR3 region has 13 residues. CDR3 protein: CSGGLANTDTQYF. The CDR3 DNA sequence: TGCAGTGGAGGGCTAGCGAACACAGATACGCAGTATTTT.

Many counts were recorded for this clonotype. The chain recombines TRBV5-1 with TRBJ2-3, with 15 bases matching TRBD2. V shed 2 bases, J shed 6 bases, and the junction held 7 bases outside the gene matches. CDR1 and CDR2 from the germline V gene are SGHRS and YFSETQ. The CDR3 contains 17 residues. In nucleotides, the CDR3 is TGCGCCAGCAGCTTTCGGACTAGCGGGAGGGCCTTGGATACGCAGTATTTT. Translation: CASSFRTSGRALDTQYF.

The chain joins TRBV20-1 to TRBJ2-1; TRBD2 is a possible D gene (6 bases). CDR1 and CDR2 (germline): DFQATT, SNEGSKA (reference sequence). V dropped 3 bases and J dropped 5 bases, with 11 bases sitting between them. This CDR3 spans 13 amino acids. In nucleotides, the CDR3 is TGCAGTGCTAGTGCTAGCGCAAACAATGAGCAGTTCTTC. This sequence encodes CSASASANNEQFF.

This clonotype has just a few counts. The chain has TRBV29-1 and TRBJ1-1; 7 bases are a match to TRBD1. Germline-derived CDR1 and CDR2 are SQVTM and ANQGSEA. The CDR3 is 14 amino acids. The V gene end was trimmed by 7 bases and the J gene end by 3 bases; junction bases not matched to a gene: 11. The CDR3 bases are TGCAGCGCACGACGACAGGGACGGGACACTGAAGCTTTCTTT. Its protein product is CSARRQGRDTEAFF.

This clonotype appeared a few times. The rearrangement joins TRBV30 to TRBJ1-5, with a tentative D call TRBD1 (5 bases). This CDR3 is 14 amino acids long. Trimming shortened V by 2 bases and J by 3 bases, and 11 bases separated the two germline ends. CDR1 and CDR2 from the germline V gene are GTSNPN and SVGIG (reference sequence). CDR3 sequence: CAWSKGRPNQPQHF. The CDR3 nucleotides are TGTGCCTGGAGTAAGGGACGTCCCAATCAGCCCCAGCATTTT.

The chain combines TRBV6-4 with TRBJ2-2; D unresolved. The CDR3 has 14 residues. With 4 bases removed from V and 4 bases from J, the gap between germline ends came to 10 bases. Germline V gene lookup returns CDR1 MRHNA and CDR2 SNTAGT. The CDR3 loop is CASSVGTATGELFF. CDR3 sequence (DNA): TGTGCCAGCAGTGTCGGAACAGCCACCGGGGAGCTGTTTTTT.

The V gene is TRBV2, the J gene TRBJ2-3, with no clear D. V lost 0 bases, J lost 2 bases, and 6 bases lay in between. Germline-derived CDR1 and CDR2 are SNHLY and FYNNEI. The CDR3 has 14 amino acids. Here the CDR3 DNA reads TGTGCCAGCAGTGAAGCGTTGATCACAGATACGCAGTATTTT. It yields the protein CASSEALITDTQYF. Full variable domain (rest looked up from reference TRBV2 and TRBJ2-3): EPEVTQTPSHQVTQMGQEVILRCVPISNHLYFYWYRQILGQKVEFLVSFYNNEISEKSEIFDDQFSVERPDGSNFTLKIRSTKLEDSAMYFCASSEALITDTQYFGPGTRLTVL.

This chain joins TRBV30 and TRBJ2-3; D perhaps matches TRBD2 (5 bases). The CDR3 consists of 12 residues. Trimming removed 8 bases from V and 4 bases from J, with 13 bases in between. The germline CDR1 and CDR2 sequences are GTSNPN and SVGIG (reference sequence). This chain's CDR3 is CAGNTGADTQYF. The DNA of the CDR3 is TGTGCCGGTAACACCGGGGCAGATACGCAGTATTTT.

In its sample, this clonotype was seen a few times. The chain couples TRBV7-2 to TRBJ2-2; D gene uncertain. With 3 bases removed from V and 8 bases from J, the gap between germline ends came to 13 bases. The germline V gene encodes CDR1 SGHTA and CDR2 FQGNSA. The CDR3 has 14 residues. CDR3 region: CASSFSSLGGELFF. DNA for the CDR3: TGTGCCAGCAGCTTTTCCAGTCTGGGGGGGGAGCTGTTTTTT.

This clonotype appeared a few times. The rearrangement joins TRBV9 to TRBJ2-1; TRBD1 matches 8 bases. There are 18 residues in the CDR3. In germline, CDR1 is SGDLS, CDR2 YYNGEE. V gave up 4 bases and J gave up 3 bases; unmatched junction bases: 15. CDR3 protein: CASSTPSRGPVVYNEQFF. The CDR3 bases are TGTGCCAGCAGCACCCCATCCAGGGGGCCGGTGGTCTACAATGAGCAGTTCTTC.

This clonotype was found a few times. J is TRBJ1-1 and V is TRBV5-5; D is ambiguous. Trimming left V 2 bases short and J 3 bases short, with 17 bases between. The germline gives CDR1 SGHKS, CDR2 YYEKEE (reference sequence). CDR3 length: 16 amino acids. CDR3 protein: CASSFGRGTLDTEAFF. In nucleotides, the CDR3 is TGTGCCAGCAGCTTTGGTAGAGGCACCCTGGACACTGAAGCTTTCTTT.